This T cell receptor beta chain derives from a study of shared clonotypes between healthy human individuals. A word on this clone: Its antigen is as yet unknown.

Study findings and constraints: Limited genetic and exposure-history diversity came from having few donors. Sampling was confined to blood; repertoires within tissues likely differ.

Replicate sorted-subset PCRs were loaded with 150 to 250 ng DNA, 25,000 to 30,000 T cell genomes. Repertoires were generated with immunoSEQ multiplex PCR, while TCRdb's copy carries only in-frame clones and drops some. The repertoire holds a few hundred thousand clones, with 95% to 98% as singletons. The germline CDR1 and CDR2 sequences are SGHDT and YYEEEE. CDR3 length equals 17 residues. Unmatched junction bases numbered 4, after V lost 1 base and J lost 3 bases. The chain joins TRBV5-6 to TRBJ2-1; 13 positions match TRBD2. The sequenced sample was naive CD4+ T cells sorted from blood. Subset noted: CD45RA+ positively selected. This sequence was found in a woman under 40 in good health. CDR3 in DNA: TGTGCCAGCAGCTTGTGGGGACTAGCGGGAAACTACAATGAGCAGTTCTTC. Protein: CASSLWGLAGNYNEQFF.